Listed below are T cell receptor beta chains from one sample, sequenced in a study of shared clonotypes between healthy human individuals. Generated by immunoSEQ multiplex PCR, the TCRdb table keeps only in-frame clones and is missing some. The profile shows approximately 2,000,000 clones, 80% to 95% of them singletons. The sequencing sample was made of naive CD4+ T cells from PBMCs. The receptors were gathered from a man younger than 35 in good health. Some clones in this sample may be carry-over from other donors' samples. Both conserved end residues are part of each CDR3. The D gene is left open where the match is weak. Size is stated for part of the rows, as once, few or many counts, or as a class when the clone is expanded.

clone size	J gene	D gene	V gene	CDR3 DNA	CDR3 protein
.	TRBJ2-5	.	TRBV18	TGTGCCAGCTCGCCGTTAATGGGAGCTGGGGAGACCCAGTACTTC	CASSPLMGAGETQYF
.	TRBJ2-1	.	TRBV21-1	TGTGCCAGCATGCCCCGGGGCGGGACAGGGCCCCACAATGAGCAGTTCTTC	CASMPRGGTGPHNEQFF
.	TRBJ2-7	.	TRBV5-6	TGTGCCAGCAGCTTACATGGGGCTAGATTCTACGAGCAGTACTTC	CASSLHGARFYEQYF
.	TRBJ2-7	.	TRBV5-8	TGTGCCAGCAGCTTGGCGTACTCGGGCGGAAGAGCGTCCTCCTACGAGCAGTACTTC	CASSLAYSGGRASSYEQYF
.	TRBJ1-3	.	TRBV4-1	TGCGCCAGCAGCCAACCCCTGAGGGGGGTGGGAAACACCATATATTTT	CASSQPLRGVGNTIYF
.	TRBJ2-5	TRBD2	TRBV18	TGTGCCAGCTCACCGCGGGGGGCACAAGAGACCCAGTACTTC	CASSPRGAQETQYF
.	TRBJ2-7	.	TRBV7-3	TGTGCCAGCAGCTTATTCGGGGGAGTTGCCTACGAGCAGTACTTC	CASSLFGGVAYEQYF
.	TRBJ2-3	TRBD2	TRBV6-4	TGTGCCAGCAGTGAGCAGAGCGGGACGACAGATACGCAGTATTTT	CASSEQSGTTDTQYF
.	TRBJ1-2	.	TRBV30	TGTGCCTGGAGTGTTGCTGATCCCTATGGCTACACCTTC	CAWSVADPYGYTF
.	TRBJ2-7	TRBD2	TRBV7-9	TGTGCCAGCAGCTTAGGGGACCGGGGGGGCGGCCACGAGCAGTACTTC	CASSLGDRGGGHEQYF
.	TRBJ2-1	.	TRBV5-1	TGCGCCAGCAGCTTTAAGCGGGAGCAGTTCTTC	CASSFKREQFF
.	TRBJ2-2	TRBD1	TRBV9	TGTGCCAGCAGCGCGGGACAGGGGATAATCGGGGAGCTGTTTTTT	CASSAGQGIIGELFF
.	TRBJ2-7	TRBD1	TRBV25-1	TGTGCCAGCAGTGAATTGGGGGGACAGGGGTGGGTCGAGCAGTACTTC	CASSELGGQGWVEQYF
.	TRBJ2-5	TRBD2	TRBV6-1	TGTGCCAGCAGTGAAGCTGGGACTAGCGGGAGAGCCCAGTACTTC	CASSEAGTSGRAQYF
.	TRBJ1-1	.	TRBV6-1	TGTGCCAGCAGTGGAGGGACAAGGTTCCCTGAAGCTTTCTTT	CASSGGTRFPEAFF
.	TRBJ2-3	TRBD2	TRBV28	TGTGCCAGCAGTTTTAGACTAGCGGGCACAGATACGCAGTATTTT	CASSFRLAGTDTQYF
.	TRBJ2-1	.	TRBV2	TGTGCCAGCAGTTCCGAGGGGGAAAGTAGTGAGCAGTTCTTC	CASSSEGESSEQFF
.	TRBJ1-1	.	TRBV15	TGTGCCACCAGCTCAGAAGGGGCGGGAAACACTGAAGCTTTCTTT	CATSSEGAGNTEAFF
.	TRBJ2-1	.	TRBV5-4	TGTGCCAGCAGCTCCGCTAGCGCGGGCAATGAGCAGTTCTTC	CASSSASAGNEQFF
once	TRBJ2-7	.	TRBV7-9	TGTGCCAGCAGCCCTCAGATTAATTTTAGGTACGAGCAGTACTTC	CASSPQINFRYEQYF
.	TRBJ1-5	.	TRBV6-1	TGTGCCAGCAGTGATAGCTTTCTCGGGGGCGGGTTTAATCAGCCCCAGCATTTT	CASSDSFLGGGFNQPQHF
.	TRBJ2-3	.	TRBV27	TGTGCCAGCAGCCCCTACCCGGTGGGCCCAGATACGCAGTATTTT	CASSPYPVGPDTQYF
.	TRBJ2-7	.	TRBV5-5	TGTGCCAGCAGCTTGATGTTGGTCAGGGGCTACGAGCAGTACTTC	CASSLMLVRGYEQYF
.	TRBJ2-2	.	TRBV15	TGTGCCACCAGCTCGGAGGGGGGGGACACCGGGGAGCTGTTTTTT	CATSSEGGDTGELFF
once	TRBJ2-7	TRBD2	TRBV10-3	TGTGCCATCAGTGTGGCTAGCGGCTACGAGCAGTACTTC	CAISVASGYEQYF
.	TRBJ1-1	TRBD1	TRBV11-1	TGTGCCAGCAGAAGAGACAGGGGCACTGAAGCTTTCTTT	CASRRDRGTEAFF
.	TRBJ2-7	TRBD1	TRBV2	TGTGCCAGCAGTCGGACAGGGGGCTCCTACGAGCAGTACTTC	CASSRTGGSYEQYF
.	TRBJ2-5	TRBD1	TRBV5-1	TGCGCCAGCAGCTTGTATTCAGGGGGAGAGACCCAGTACTTC	CASSLYSGGETQYF
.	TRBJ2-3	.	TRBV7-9	TGTGCCAGCAGTTCGACGGGGACAGATACGCAGTATTTT	CASSSTGTDTQYF
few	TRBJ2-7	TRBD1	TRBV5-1	TGCGCCAGCAGCTTGGGGGGACAGGGGTTCTACGAGCAGTACTTC	CASSLGGQGFYEQYF
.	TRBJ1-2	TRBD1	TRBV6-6	TGTGCCAGCAGTTTTTCGGGACAGAACTATGGCTACACCTTC	CASSFSGQNYGYTF
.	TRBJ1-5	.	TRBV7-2	TGTGCCAGCAGTCCACAGGTTGGAAATCAGCCCCAGCATTTT	CASSPQVGNQPQHF
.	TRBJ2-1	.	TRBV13	TGTGCCAGCAGTAGTGGGAGAGGCAATGAGCAGTTCTTC	CASSSGRGNEQFF
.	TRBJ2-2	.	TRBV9	TGTGCCAGCAGCGTAGGAACTCCTAACACCGGGGAGCTGTTTTTT	CASSVGTPNTGELFF
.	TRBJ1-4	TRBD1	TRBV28	TGTGCCAGCAGTTTAATGGGACAGGGGGTGTTTAATGAAAAACTGTTTTTT	CASSLMGQGVFNEKLFF
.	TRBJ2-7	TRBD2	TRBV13	TGTGCCAGCAGTCTACGGAGGGAGGGGTCCTACGAGCAGTACTTC	CASSLRREGSYEQYF
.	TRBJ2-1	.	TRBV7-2	TGTGCCAGCAGCTTGGACGGGAATTCCTACAATGAGCAGTTCTTC	CASSLDGNSYNEQFF
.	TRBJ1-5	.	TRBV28	TGTGCCAGCGGTCAGACAGGTTGGGATAGCAATCAGCCCCAGCATTTT	CASGQTGWDSNQPQHF
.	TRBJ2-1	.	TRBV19	TGTGCCAGTAGTATAGATACCAGGGGGGGCTCCTACAATGAGCAGTTCTTC	CASSIDTRGGSYNEQFF
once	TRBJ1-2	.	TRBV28	TGTGCCAGCAGTGCACAGACAGAGTACTATGGCTACACCTTC	CASSAQTEYYGYTF
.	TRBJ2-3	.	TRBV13	TGTGCCAGCAGCTTAGGGCTAGCTGGGGGCACAGATACGCAGTATTTT	CASSLGLAGGTDTQYF
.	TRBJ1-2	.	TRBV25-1	TGTGCCAGCAGTGACAGTAGGTATGGCTACACCTTC	CASSDSRYGYTF
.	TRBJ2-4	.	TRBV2	TGTGCCAGCTTAGGTCTAGCCAAAAACATTCAGTACTTC	CASLGLAKNIQYF
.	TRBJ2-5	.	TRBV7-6	TGTGCCAGCAGCTTCCTAAGGACAGAAGAGACCCAGTACTTC	CASSFLRTEETQYF
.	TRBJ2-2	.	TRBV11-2	TGTGCCAGCAGCTTAGAATGGCGGGAGAACACCGGGGAGCTGTTTTTT	CASSLEWRENTGELFF
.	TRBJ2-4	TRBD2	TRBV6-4	TGTGCCAGTAGTGACGCTAGTAGGAGGGGACTAGCGGGAGAAGGAGCCAAAAACATTCAGTACTTC	CASSDASRRGLAGEGAKNIQYF
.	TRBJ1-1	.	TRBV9	TGTGCCAGCAGCGTCCAGGACACTGAAGCTTTCTTT	CASSVQDTEAFF
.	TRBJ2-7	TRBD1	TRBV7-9	TGTGCCAGCAGCTCATCCGGGACAGACGAGCAGTACTTC	CASSSSGTDEQYF
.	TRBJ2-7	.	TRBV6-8	TGTGCCAGCAGTTACGACGGACTATTCACCTACGAGCAGTACTTC	CASSYDGLFTYEQYF
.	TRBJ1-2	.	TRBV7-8	TGTGCCAGCAGCCTCCTAGGCAGGGGAAACTATGGCTACACCTTC	CASSLLGRGNYGYTF
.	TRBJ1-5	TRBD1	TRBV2	TGTGCCAGCAGTGGACAGGGGAATCAGCCCCAGCATTTT	CASSGQGNQPQHF
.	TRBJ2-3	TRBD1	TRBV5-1	TGCGCCAGCAGCTTGGCCTGGGGGACAGGGGACACAGATACGCAGTATTTT	CASSLAWGTGDTDTQYF
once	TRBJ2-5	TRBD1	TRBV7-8	TGTGCCAGCAGCCTCGGGACAGGGGAGCAAGAGACCCAGTACTTC	CASSLGTGEQETQYF